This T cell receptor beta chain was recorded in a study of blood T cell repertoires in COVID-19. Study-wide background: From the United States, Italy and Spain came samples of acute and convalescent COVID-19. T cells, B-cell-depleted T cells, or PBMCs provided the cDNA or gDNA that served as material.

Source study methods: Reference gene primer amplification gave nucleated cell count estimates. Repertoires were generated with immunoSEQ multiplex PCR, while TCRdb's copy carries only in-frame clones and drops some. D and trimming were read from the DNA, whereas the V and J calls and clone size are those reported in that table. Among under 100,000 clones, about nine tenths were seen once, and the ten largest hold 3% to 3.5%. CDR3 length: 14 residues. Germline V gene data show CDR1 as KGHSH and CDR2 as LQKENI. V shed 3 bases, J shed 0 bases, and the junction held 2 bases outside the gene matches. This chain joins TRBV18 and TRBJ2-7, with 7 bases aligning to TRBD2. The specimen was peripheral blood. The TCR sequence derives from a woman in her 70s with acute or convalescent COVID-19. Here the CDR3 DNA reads TGTGCCAGCTCACCCGGGGGGAGCTCCTACGAGCAGTACTTC. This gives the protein CASSPGGSSYEQYF.